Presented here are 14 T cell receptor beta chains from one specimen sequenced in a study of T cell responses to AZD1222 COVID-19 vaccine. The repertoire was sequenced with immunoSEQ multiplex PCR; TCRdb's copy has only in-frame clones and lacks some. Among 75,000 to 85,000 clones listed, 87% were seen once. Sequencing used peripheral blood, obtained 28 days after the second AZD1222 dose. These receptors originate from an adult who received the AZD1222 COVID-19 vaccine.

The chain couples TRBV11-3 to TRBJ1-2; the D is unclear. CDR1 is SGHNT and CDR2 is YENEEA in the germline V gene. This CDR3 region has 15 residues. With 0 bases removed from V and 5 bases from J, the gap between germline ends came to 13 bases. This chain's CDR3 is CASSLENSHPYGYTF. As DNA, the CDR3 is TGTGCCAGCAGCTTAGAGAACAGCCACCCTTATGGCTACACCTTC.

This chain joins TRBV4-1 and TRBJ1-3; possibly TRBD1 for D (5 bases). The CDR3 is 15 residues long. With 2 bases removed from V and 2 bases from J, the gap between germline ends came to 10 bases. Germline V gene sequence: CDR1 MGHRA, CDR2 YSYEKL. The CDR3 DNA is TGCGCCAGCAGCCAACTACCAGGGACTGGAAACACCATATATTTT. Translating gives CASSQLPGTGNTIYF.

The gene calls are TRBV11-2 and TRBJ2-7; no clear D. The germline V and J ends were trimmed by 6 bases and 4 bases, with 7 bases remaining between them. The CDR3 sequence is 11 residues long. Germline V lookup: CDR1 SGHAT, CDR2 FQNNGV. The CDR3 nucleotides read TGTGCCAGCAGGCTCCTTTACGAGCAGTACTTC. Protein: CASRLLYEQYF.

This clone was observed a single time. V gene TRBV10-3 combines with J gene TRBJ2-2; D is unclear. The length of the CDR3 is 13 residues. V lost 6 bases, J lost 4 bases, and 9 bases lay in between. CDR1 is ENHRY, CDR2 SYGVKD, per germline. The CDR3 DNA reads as TGTGCCATCAGCGTGGGGTCCACCGGGGAGCTGTTTTTT. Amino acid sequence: CAISVGSTGELFF.

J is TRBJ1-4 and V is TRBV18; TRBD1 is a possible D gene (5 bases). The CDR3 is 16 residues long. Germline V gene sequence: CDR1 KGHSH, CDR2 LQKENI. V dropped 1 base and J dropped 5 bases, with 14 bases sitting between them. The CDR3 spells CASSPRVPQANEKLFF. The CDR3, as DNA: TGTGCCAGCTCACCACGAGTACCACAGGCCAATGAAAAACTGTTTTTT.

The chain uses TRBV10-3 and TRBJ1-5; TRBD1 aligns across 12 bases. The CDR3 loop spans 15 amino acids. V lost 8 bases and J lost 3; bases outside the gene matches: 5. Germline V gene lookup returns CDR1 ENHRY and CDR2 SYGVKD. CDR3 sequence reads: CAISGTGGPNQPQHF. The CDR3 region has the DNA TGTGCCATCTCCGGGACAGGGGGCCCCAATCAGCCCCAGCATTTT.

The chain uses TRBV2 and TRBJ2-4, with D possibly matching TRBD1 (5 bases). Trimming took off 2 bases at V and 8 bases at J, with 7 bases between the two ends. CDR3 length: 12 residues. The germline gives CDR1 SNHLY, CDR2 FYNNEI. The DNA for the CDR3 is TGTGCCAGCAGTGAACAGGGCTACATTCAGTACTTC. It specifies CASSEQGYIQYF.

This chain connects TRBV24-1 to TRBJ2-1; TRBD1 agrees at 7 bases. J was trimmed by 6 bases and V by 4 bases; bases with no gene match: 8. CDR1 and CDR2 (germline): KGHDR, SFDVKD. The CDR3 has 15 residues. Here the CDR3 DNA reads TGTGCCACCAGTGAAGCCGACAGGGAAGGCAATGAGCAGTTCTTC. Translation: CATSEADREGNEQFF.

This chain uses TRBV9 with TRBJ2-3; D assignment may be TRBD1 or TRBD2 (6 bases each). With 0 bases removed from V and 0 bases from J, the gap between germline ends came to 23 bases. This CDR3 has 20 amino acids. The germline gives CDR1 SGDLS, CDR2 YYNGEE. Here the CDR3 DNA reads TGTGCCAGCAGCGTAGGGCCCCTCCCGGGGGCCCTCTTTAGCACAGATACGCAGTATTTT. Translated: CASSVGPLPGALFSTDTQYF.

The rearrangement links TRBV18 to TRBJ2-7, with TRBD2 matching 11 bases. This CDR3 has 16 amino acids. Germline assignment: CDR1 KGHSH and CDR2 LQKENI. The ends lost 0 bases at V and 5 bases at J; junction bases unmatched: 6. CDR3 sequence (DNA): TGTGCCAGCTCACCACCGGCTAGCGGGGGGTTCAACGAGCAGTACTTC. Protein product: CASSPPASGGFNEQYF.

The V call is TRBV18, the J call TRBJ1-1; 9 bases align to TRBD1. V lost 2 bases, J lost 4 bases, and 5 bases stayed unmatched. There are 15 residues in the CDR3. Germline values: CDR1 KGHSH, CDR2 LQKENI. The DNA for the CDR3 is TGTGCCAGCTCACCATTCCGGGACAGGGTCACTGAAGCTTTCTTT. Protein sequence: CASSPFRDRVTEAFF.

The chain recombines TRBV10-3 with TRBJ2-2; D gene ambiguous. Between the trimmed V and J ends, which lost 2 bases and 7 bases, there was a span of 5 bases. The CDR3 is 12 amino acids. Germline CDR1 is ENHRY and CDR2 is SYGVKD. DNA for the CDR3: TGTGCCATCAGTGAGACCTTCGGGGAGCTGTTTTTT. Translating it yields CAISETFGELFF.

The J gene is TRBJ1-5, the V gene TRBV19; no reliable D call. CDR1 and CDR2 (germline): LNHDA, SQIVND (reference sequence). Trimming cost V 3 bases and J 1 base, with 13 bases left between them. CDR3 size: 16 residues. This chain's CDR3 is CASSIVTRGSNQPQHF. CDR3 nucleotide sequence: TGTGCCAGTAGTATTGTAACCAGAGGAAGCAATCAGCCCCAGCATTTT.

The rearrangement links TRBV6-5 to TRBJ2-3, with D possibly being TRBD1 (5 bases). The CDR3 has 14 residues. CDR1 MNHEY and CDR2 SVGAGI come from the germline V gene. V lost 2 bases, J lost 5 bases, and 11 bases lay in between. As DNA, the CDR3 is TGTGCCAGCAGTTACACGACAGTTCTAGATACGCAGTATTTT. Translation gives CASSYTTVLDTQYF.